The 8 T cell receptor beta chains below all came from one sample that was sequenced in a study of cytotoxic CD8 clonotypes in ibrutinib-treated CLL. The data were produced by immunoSEQ multiplex PCR, yet TCRdb's version contains in-frame clones alone and is incomplete. The table has 15,000 to 20,000 clones, around two thirds seen once. Source: PBMCs, taken after 12 months of ibrutinib treatment. The receptors were gathered from a human donor with chronic lymphocytic leukemia.

The chain couples TRBV27 to TRBJ2-7; a possible D gene is TRBD2 (5 bases). Trimming removed 6 bases from V and 8 bases from J, with 20 bases in between. Germline CDR1 MNHEY, CDR2 SMNVEV (reference sequence). The CDR3 spans 14 residues. As DNA, the CDR3 is TGTGCCAGCAGCATTGGTGTCGGGGAAAATCAGCAGTACTTC. Its translation: CASSIGVGENQQYF.

For the CDR3, the DNA is TGTGCCAGCAGCTTCCTTAGCGGGAGTTCAGATACGCAGTATTTT. Its protein is CASSFLSGSSDTQYF. The rearrangement joins TRBV11-1 to TRBJ2-3; TRBD2 matches 9 bases. The CDR3 sequence is 15 residues long. Trimming removed 3 bases from V and 4 bases from J; junction bases left unmatched: 5. CDR1 is SGHAT, CDR2 FQDESV, per germline (reference sequence).

The rearrangement uses TRBV29-1 and TRBJ2-7; D remains unclear. V lost 4 bases and J lost 6, with 7 bases in between. Looked up from germline, CDR1 is SQVTM and CDR2 is ANQGSEA. This CDR3 contains 10 residues. As DNA, the CDR3 is TGCAGCGTTGGGTCGGGCGAGCAGTACTTC. As protein: CSVGSGEQYF.

The count of this clone is one. Other DNA sequences in this sample translate to the same CDR3. The V and J genes are TRBV7-3 and TRBJ2-5, with 9 bases fitting TRBD2. Germline V lookup: CDR1 SGHTA, CDR2 FQGTGA. This CDR3 contains 14 residues. The J segment lost 1 base and the V segment lost 5 bases, leaving 2 bases of the junction unmatched. The CDR3 spells CASSQAGGQETQYF. Here the CDR3 DNA reads TGTGCCAGCAGCCAAGCGGGGGGCCAAGAGACCCAGTACTTC.

This chain connects TRBV14 to TRBJ1-1; no definite D call. The germline V and J ends were trimmed by 7 bases and 4 bases, with 13 bases remaining between them. Germline CDR1 reads SGHDN; CDR2 reads FVKESK. The CDR3 is made up of 13 amino acids. CDR3 residues: CASTPMVPTEAFF. As DNA, the CDR3 is TGTGCCAGCACACCTATGGTCCCCACTGAAGCTTTCTTT.

Regarding this clone: The junction differs from germline at one of its ends, possibly a read error. J is TRBJ2-7 and V is TRBV7-9; tentative D call: TRBD2 (5 bases). The CDR3 is 11 amino acids. CDR1 and CDR2 from the germline V gene are SEHNR and FQNEAQ (reference sequence). The CDR3 region has the DNA TGTGCCAGCAGCTTTGAGGGCAGCCAGAACTTC. Translating gives CASSFEGSQNF. The full variable domain, its missing parts supplied by reference TRBV7-9 and TRBJ2-7, is DTGVSQNPRHKITKRGQNVTFRCDPISEHNRLYWYRQTLGQGPEFLTYFQNEAQLEKSRLLSDRFSAERPKGSFSTLEIQRTEQGDSAMYLCASSFEGSQNFGPGTRLTVT.

The chain recombines TRBV5-1 with TRBJ1-2; 7 bases match TRBD1. Unmatched junction bases numbered 5, after V lost 0 bases and J lost 0 bases. The CDR3 contains 16 residues. The germline CDR1 and CDR2 sequences are SGHRS and YFSETQ. The CDR3 spells CASSLGGTATNYGYTF. CDR3 DNA sequence: TGCGCCAGCAGCTTGGGGGGGACAGCGACTAACTATGGCTACACCTTC.

The chain combines TRBV18 with TRBJ2-7; D is unclear. Germline V gives CDR1 KGHSH, CDR2 LQKENI. The CDR3 runs 14 residues. Trimming left V 2 bases short and J 2 bases short, with 10 bases between. The CDR3 DNA reads TGTGCCAGCTCACCAGTATTAGCCCCCTACGAGCAGTACTTC. This translates into CASSPVLAPYEQYF.